The next 13 T cell receptor beta chains were all read from a single sample in a study of blood T cell repertoires in COVID-19. The data were produced by immunoSEQ multiplex PCR, yet TCRdb's version contains in-frame clones alone and is incomplete. The top ten hold about 12% of the sample, which has around 100,000 clones, about 77% seen once. The sample comprised peripheral blood. The receptors here all came from a woman in her 70s with acute or convalescent COVID-19.

The table lists this clone with a few counts. This sequence joins TRBV27 and TRBJ2-1; D is possibly TRBD2 (6 bases). Germline V gene sequence: CDR1 MNHEY, CDR2 SMNVEV (reference sequence). V was trimmed by 6 bases and J by 7 bases, leaving 19 bases between them. This CDR3 is built from 15 residues. CDR3 sequence reads: CASSPTMGGRNEQFF. In DNA form, the CDR3 reads TGTGCCAGCAGCCCAACTATGGGGGGTCGGAATGAGCAGTTCTTC.

This clone was counted between two and nine times. V gene TRBV4-2 combines with J gene TRBJ1-1; 9 nucleotides align to TRBD1. V lost 0 bases to trimming and J lost 12 bases; unmatched junction nucleotides: 8. Germline V gene lookup returns CDR1 LGHNA and CDR2 YNFKEQ. CDR3 length equals 14 residues. In DNA, the CDR3 is TGTGCCAGCAGCCAAGATATCCGGGACAGGGATTCTTTCTTT. Amino acid sequence: CASSQDIRDRDSFF.

The chain combines TRBV19 with TRBJ1-2, with D possibly being TRBD1 (6 bases). Trimming cost V 6 bases and J 8 bases, with 22 bases left between them. Germline assignment: CDR1 LNHDA and CDR2 SQIVND (reference sequence). The CDR3 has 15 residues. For the CDR3, the DNA is TGTGCCAGTAGGAACGAAATCGGGGGGCGCGGAGGCTACACCTTC. Residues: CASRNEIGGRGGYTF. Drawing the rest from reference TRBV19 and TRBJ1-2, the complete variable domain is DGGITQSPKYLFRKEGQNVTLSCEQNLNHDAMYWYRQDPGQGLRLIYYSQIVNDFQKGDIAEGYSVSREKKESFPLTVTSAQKNPTAFYLCASRNEIGGRGGYTFGSGTRLTVV.

The chain has TRBV6-2 or TRBV6-3 and TRBJ2-5; TRBD2 aligns across 7 bases. The CDR3 is 14 amino acids. The germline V gene encodes CDR1 MNHEY and CDR2 SVGEGT. V lost 2 bases and J lost 5; bases outside the gene matches: 5. CDR3 DNA sequence: TGTGCCAGCAGTTACGGAAGCGGGGCGGAGACCCAGTACTTC. Translated: CASSYGSGAETQYF.

This rearrangement joins TRBV6-5 to TRBJ2-5, with TRBD1 matching over 8 bases. The CDR3 spans 12 residues. Trimming cost V 10 bases and J 4 bases; bases outside gene matches: 5. Germline CDR1 is MNHEY and CDR2 is SVGAGI. CDR3 coding DNA: TGTGCCACGAGGACAGGGCGAGAGACCCAGTACTTC. Amino acid sequence: CATRTGRETQYF.

V and J are TRBV5-1 and TRBJ1-4; 9 bases agree with TRBD1. CDR1 SGHRS and CDR2 YFSETQ come from the germline V gene. This CDR3 has 15 amino acids. With V trimmed by 4 bases and J by 8 bases, 9 bases remained unmatched. The CDR3 DNA reads as TGCGCCAGCAGCCTTGGTGGGACAGGGAGGGAAAAACTGTTTTTT. Amino acid sequence: CASSLGGTGREKLFF.

The chain joins TRBV19 to TRBJ2-2, with TRBD2 matching 11 bases. The CDR3 runs 16 residues. J gave up 5 bases and V 5 bases, and 7 bases lay outside the gene matches. Germline lookup yields CDR1 LNHDA and CDR2 SQIVND (reference sequence). In nucleotides, the CDR3 is TGTGCCAGTAGTCCTAGCGGGGGGATTATGACCGGGGAGCTGTTTTTT. Protein: CASSPSGGIMTGELFF.

V and J are TRBV10-1 and TRBJ1-5; unclear D gene. Germline assignment: CDR1 WNHNN and CDR2 SYGVQD (reference sequence). Trimming removed 8 bases at V and 4 bases at J, with 6 bases between. The CDR3 runs 11 residues. The CDR3 region has the DNA TGCGCCAGCCCCCGGAATCAGCCCCAGCATTTT. Its protein is CASPRNQPQHF.

This clone was recorded only once. The chain recombines TRBV18 with TRBJ2-5; no clear D gene. The CDR3 length is 11 residues. Germline V CDR1 and CDR2: KGHSH, LQKENI. Trimming removed 4 bases from V and 2 bases from J, with 2 bases in between. The CDR3 DNA follows: TGTGCCAGCTCACTACAAGAGACCCAGTACTTC. Residues: CASSLQETQYF. Drawing the rest from reference TRBV18 and TRBJ2-5, the complete variable domain is NAGVMQNPRHLVRRRGQEARLRCSPMKGHSHVYWYRQLPEEGLKFMVYLQKENIIDESGMPKERFSAEFPKEGPSILRIQQVVRGDSAAYFCASSLQETQYFGPGTRLLVL.

The V and J genes are TRBV6-6 and TRBJ1-5; no reliable D call. Germline loops: CDR1 MNHNY, CDR2 SVGAGI (reference sequence). This CDR3 is built from 12 residues. Trimming stripped 4 bases from V and 5 bases from J, with 6 bases between. The CDR3 spells CASSSSDQPQHF. CDR3 nucleotides: TGTGCCAGCAGTTCGTCGGATCAGCCCCAGCATTTT.

The chain combines TRBV5-1 with TRBJ1-2, with D possibly matching TRBD1 (6 bases). With 3 bases removed from V and 2 bases from J, the gap between germline ends came to 11 bases. The CDR3 is 14 amino acids. The germline V gene encodes CDR1 SGHRS and CDR2 YFSETQ. CDR3 residues: CASSSRTGNYGYTF. In DNA form, the CDR3 reads TGCGCCAGCAGCTCCCGTACAGGGAACTATGGCTACACCTTC.

The chain employs TRBV20-1 and TRBJ1-1; unclear D gene. V was pared by 3 bases and J by 1 base, with 6 bases between. Germline V CDR1 and CDR2: DFQATT, SNEGSKA (reference sequence). The CDR3 runs 12 residues. Here the CDR3 reads CSASSSNTEAFF. The CDR3, as DNA: TGCAGTGCTAGTTCCTCGAACACTGAAGCTTTCTTT.

The gene calls are TRBV6-5 and TRBJ2-5, with D uncertain. Trimming took 4 bases from V and 2 from J, leaving 17 bases between them. CDR3 length equals 16 residues. Per germline, CDR1 MNHEY and CDR2 SVGAGI. The CDR3 loop reads CASSFRDGAAQETQYF. The DNA for the CDR3 is TGTGCCAGCAGTTTTCGAGACGGTGCGGCACAAGAGACCCAGTACTTC.